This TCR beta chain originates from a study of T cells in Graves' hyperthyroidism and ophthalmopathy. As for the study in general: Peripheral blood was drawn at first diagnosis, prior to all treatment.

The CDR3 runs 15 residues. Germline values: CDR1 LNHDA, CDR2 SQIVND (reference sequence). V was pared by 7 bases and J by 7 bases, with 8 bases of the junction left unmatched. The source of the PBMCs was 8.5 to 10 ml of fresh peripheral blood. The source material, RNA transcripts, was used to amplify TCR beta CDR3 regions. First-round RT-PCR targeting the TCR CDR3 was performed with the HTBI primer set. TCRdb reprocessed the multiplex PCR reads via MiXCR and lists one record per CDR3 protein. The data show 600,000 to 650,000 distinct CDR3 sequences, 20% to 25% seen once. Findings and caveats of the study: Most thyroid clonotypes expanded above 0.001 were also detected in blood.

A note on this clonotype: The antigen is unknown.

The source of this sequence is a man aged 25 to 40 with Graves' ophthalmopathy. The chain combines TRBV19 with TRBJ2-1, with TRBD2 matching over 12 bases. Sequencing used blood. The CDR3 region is CASTMTSGSLNEQFF. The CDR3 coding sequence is TGTGCCAGTACCATGACTAGCGGGAGTTTGAATGAGCAGTTCTTC.